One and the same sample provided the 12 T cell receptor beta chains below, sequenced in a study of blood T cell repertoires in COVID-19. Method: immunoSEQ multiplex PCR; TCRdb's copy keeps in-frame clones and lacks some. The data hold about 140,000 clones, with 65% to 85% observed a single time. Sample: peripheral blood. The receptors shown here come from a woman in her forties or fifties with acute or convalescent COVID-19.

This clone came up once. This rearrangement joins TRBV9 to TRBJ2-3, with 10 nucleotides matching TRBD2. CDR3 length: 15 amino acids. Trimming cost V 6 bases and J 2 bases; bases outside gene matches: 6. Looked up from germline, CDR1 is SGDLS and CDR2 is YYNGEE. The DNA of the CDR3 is TGTGCCAGCAACGAAGCGGGGGGGCTCACAGATACGCAGTATTTT. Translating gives CASNEAGGLTDTQYF.

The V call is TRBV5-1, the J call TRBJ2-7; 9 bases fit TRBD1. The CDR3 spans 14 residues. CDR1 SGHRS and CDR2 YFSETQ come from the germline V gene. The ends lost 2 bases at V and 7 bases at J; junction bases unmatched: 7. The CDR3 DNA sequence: TGCGCCAGCAGCTTTTCAACAGGGGGCGCTGAGCAGTACTTC. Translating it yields CASSFSTGGAEQYF.

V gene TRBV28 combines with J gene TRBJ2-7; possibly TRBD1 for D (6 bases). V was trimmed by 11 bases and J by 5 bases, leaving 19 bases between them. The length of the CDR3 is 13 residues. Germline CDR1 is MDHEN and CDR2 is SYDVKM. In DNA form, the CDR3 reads TGTGCCGCAAACATACAGGGATTCCACGAGCAGTACTTC. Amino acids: CAANIQGFHEQYF.

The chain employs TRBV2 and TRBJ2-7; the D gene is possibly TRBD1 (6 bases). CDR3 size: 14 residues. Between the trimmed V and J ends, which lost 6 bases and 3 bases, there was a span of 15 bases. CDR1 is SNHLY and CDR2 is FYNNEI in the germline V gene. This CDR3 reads CASSKGGVGYEQYF. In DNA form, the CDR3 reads TGTGCCAGCAGCAAAGGGGGTGTGGGCTACGAGCAGTACTTC.

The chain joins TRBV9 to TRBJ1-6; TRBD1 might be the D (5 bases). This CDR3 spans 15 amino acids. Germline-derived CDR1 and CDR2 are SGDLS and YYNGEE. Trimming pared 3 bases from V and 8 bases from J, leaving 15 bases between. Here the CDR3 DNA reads TGTGCCAGCAGCGCTCCCGGGAGGGGAGATTCACCCCTCCACTTT. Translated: CASSAPGRGDSPLHF.

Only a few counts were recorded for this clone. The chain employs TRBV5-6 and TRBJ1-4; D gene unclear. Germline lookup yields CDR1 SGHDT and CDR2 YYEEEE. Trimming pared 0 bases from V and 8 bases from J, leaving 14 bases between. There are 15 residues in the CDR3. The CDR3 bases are TGTGCCAGCAGCTTGGGGGCATCCACGAGAGAAAAACTGTTTTTT. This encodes CASSLGASTREKLFF.

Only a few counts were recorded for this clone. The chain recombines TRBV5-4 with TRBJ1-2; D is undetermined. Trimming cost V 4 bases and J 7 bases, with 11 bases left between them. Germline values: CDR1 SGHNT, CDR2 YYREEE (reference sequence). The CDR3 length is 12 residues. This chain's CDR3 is CASSDSGIGYTF. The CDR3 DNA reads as TGTGCCAGCAGCGACTCGGGAATTGGCTACACCTTC.

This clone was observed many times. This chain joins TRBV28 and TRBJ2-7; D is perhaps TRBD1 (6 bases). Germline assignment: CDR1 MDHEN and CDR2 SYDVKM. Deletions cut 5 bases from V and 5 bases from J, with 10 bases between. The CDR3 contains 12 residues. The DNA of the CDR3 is TGTGCCAGCAGTGACTACAGGGACGAGCAGTACTTC. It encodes CASSDYRDEQYF.

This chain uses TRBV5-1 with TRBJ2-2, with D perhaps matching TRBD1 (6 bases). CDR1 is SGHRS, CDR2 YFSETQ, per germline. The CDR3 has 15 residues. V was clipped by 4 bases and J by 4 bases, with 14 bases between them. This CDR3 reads CASSTGSVVTGELFF. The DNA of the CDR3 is TGCGCCAGCAGCACAGGGTCAGTAGTCACCGGGGAGCTGTTTTTT.

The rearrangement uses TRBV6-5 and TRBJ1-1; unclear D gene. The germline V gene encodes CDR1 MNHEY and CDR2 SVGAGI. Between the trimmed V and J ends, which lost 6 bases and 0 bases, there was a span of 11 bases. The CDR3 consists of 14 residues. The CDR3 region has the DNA TGTGCCAGCAGCCGTGGAGGGCTGAACACTGAAGCTTTCTTT. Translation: CASSRGGLNTEAFF.

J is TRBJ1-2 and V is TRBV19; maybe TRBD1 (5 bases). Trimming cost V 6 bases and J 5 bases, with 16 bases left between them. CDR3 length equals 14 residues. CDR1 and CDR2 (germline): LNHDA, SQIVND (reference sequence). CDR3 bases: TGTGCCAGTAGAACAGGCCCTAAACGGTATGGCTACACCTTC. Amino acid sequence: CASRTGPKRYGYTF.

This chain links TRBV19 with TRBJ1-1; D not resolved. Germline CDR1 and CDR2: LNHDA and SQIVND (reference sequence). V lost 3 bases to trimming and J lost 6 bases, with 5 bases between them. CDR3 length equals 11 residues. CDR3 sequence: CASSIRAEAFF. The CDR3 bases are TGTGCCAGTAGTATTAGAGCTGAAGCTTTCTTT.